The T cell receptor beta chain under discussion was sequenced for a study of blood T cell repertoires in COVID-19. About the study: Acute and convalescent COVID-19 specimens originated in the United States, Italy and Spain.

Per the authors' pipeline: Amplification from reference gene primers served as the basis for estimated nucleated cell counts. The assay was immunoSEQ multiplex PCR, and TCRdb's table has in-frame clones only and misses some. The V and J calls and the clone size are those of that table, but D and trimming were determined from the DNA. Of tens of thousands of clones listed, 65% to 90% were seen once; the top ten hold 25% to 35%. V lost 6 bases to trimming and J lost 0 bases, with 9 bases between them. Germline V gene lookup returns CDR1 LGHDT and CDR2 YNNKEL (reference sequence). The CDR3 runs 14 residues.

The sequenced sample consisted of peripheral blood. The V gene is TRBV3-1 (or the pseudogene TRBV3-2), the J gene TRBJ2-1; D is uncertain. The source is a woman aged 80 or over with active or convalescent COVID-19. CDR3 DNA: TGTGCCAGCAGAGCGTCCAGCTCCTACAATGAGCAGTTCTTC. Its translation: CASRASSSYNEQFF.